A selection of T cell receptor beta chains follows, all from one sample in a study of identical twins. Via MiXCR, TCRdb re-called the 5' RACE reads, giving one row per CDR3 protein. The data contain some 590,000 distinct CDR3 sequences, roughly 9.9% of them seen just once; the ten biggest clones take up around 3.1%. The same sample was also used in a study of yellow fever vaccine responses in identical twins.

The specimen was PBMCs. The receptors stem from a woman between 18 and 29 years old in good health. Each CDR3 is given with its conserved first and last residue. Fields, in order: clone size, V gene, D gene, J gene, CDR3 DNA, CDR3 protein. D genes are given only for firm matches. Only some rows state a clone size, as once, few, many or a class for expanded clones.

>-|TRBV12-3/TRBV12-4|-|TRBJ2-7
TGTGCCAGCAGTTTACTACAGGGTACCCACGAGCAGTACTTC
CASSLLQGTHEQYF
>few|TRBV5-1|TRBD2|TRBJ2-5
TGCGCCAGCAGCTTTCTAGCGGAGATCCAAGAGACCCAGTACTTC
CASSFLAEIQETQYF
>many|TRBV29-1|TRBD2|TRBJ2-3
TGCAGCGCCCGGACTAGCGGAATCACAGATACGCAGTATTTT
CSARTSGITDTQYF
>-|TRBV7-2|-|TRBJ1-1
TGTGCCAGCAGCCGCGTGGGGGCAGAGGCTTTCTTT
CASSRVGAEAFF
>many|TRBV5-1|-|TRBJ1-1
TGCGCCAGCAGCTTGGTCCCAGAGCTGAACACTGAAGCTTTCTTT
CASSLVPELNTEAFF
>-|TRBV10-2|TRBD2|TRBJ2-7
TGCGCCAGCCGCCTTGGGACTAGTCGTCCTTACGAGCAGTACTTC
CASRLGTSRPYEQYF
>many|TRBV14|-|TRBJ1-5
TGTGCCAGCAGCCCGATGGGTCCCAATCAGCCCCAGCATTTT
CASSPMGPNQPQHF
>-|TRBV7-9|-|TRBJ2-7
TGTGCCAGCAGCCCCCCGTGGGGGGTGTCCTACGAGCAGTACTTC
CASSPPWGVSYEQYF
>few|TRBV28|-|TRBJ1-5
TGTGCCAGCAGCCCCATCCACGAATATAGCAATCAGCCCCAGCATTTT
CASSPIHEYSNQPQHF
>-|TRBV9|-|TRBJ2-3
TGTGCCAGCACCTCCTCGAACCAACCCACAGATACGCAGTATTTT
CASTSSNQPTDTQYF
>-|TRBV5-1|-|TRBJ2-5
TGCGCCAGCAGCTTGTTTGCAAAACAGAGCCAAGAGACCCAGTACTTC
CASSLFAKQSQETQYF
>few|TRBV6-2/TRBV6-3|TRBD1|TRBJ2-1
TGTGCCAGCAGTTTACAGGGGGGATACAATGAGCAGTTCTTC
CASSLQGGYNEQFF
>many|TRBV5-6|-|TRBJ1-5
TGTGCCAGCAGCGACGTTAGGGGCAATCAGCCCCAGCATTTT
CASSDVRGNQPQHF
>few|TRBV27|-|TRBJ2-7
TGTGCCACGCTGGGGGGGCCTCTAGGGGAGGAGCAGTACTTC
CATLGGPLGEEQYF
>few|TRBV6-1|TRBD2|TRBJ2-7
TGTGCCAGCACCGAGCGGGGTGACACCTACGAGCAGTACTTC
CASTERGDTYEQYF
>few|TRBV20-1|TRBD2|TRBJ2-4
TGCAGTGCTATAAGGGGACTAGCGGGGGGCAAAAACATTCAGTACTTC
CSAIRGLAGGKNIQYF
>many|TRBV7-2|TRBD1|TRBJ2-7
TGTGCCAGCAGCTCAAACAGGGGGCGCGTCAACGAGCAGTACTTC
CASSSNRGRVNEQYF
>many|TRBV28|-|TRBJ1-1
TGTGCCAGCACAGTAGACGCTTTTAACACTGAAGCTTTCTTT
CASTVDAFNTEAFF
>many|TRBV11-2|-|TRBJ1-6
TGTGCCAGCAGCTTCCCATCAACTGGGAATTCACCCCTCCACTTT
CASSFPSTGNSPLHF
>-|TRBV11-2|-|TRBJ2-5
TGTGCCAGCAGCCCCGAATACTCGGCGGAGACCCAGTACTTC
CASSPEYSAETQYF
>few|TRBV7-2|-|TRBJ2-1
TGTGCCAGCAGCTTAGGGGGCGCGGGATCCTTCAATGAGCAGTTCTTC
CASSLGGAGSFNEQFF
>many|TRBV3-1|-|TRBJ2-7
TGTGCCAGCAGCCAGGGAATCTACGAGCAGTACTTC
CASSQGIYEQYF
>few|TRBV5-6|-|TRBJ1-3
TGTGCCAGCAGCTGGTACTCTGGAAACACCATATATTTT
CASSWYSGNTIYF
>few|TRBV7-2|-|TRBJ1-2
TGTGCCAGCAGCTTACTAACGGGGGGTTTTATCACCTTC
CASSLLTGGFITF
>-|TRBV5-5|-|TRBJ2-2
TGTGCCAGCAGTCTCCATCAGGGGACAACGAACACCGGGGAGCTGTTTTTT
CASSLHQGTTNTGELFF
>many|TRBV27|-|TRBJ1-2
TGTGCCAGCAGTCCGTGGACAGAGAACTATGGCTACACCTTC
CASSPWTENYGYTF
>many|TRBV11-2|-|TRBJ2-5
TGTGCCAGCAGCTACCCCTTTGAACTAGTGAACGCAGGCTTCGGGGAGACCCAGTACTTC
CASSYPFELVNAGFGETQYF
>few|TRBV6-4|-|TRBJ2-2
TGTGCCAGCAGTGACAGGGCCCACACCGGGGAGCTGTTTTTT
CASSDRAHTGELFF
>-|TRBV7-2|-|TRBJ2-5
TGTGCCAGCAGCTTAGTCCGTCAAAAAGAGACCCAGTACTTC
CASSLVRQKETQYF
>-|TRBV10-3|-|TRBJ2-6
TGTGCCATCAGTGAGTGGACGCTAAGAACCCTCTCTGGGGCCAACGTCCTGACTTTC
CAISEWTLRTLSGANVLTF
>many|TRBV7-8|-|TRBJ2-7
TGTGCCAGCAGCCCGGCGGGGAACTACGAGCAGTACTTC
CASSPAGNYEQYF
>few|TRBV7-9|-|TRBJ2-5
TGTGCCAGCAGCCCCCGGACAGTTCCGACCCAGTACTTC
CASSPRTVPTQYF
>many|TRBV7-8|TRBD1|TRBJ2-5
TGTGCCAGCAGCCAGGGACAGGGGACTCAAGAGACCCAGTACTTC
CASSQGQGTQETQYF
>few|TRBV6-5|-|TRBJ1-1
TGTGCCAGCAGTTACTCGGTTTCCACTGAAGCTTTCTTT
CASSYSVSTEAFF
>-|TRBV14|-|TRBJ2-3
TGTGCCAGCAGCCAAGATCCCAGGAGCTTTGGGATTCCGACAGATACGCAGTATTTT
CASSQDPRSFGIPTDTQYF
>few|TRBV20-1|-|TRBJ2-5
TGCAGTGCTAGAAATAAGTACCAAGAGACCCAGTACTTC
CSARNKYQETQYF
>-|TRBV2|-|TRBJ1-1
TGTGCCAGCAGTGATGAGACCTACACTGAAGCTTTCTTT
CASSDETYTEAFF
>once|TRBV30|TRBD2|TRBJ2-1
TGTGCCTGGACGAAACTAGCGGGGGGCTACAATGAGCAGTTCTTC
CAWTKLAGGYNEQFF
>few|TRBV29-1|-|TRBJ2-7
TGCAGCGTTGAACGGCAGGGGAGCTACGAGCAGTACTTC
CSVERQGSYEQYF
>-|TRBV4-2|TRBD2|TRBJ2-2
TGTGCCAGCAGCCAAGTTAGGTCCGGGACTAGATCCCCCGGGGAGCTGTTTTTT
CASSQVRSGTRSPGELFF
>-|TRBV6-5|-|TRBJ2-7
TGTGCCAGCAGTTACGGACGTCAGAGCTACGAGCAGTACTTC
CASSYGRQSYEQYF
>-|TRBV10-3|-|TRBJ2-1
TGTGCCATCACGGAGGGCTACAATGAGCAGTTCTTC
CAITEGYNEQFF
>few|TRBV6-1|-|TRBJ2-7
TGTGCCAGCAGTGCCATCTCCGGGATGCGGTCCTACGAGCAGTACTTC
CASSAISGMRSYEQYF
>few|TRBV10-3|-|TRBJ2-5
TGTGCCATCAGCCCTCCGTCGCGAGAGACCCAGTACTTC
CAISPPSRETQYF
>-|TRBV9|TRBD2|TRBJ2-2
TGTGCCAGCAGCGTAGTAGTTCCGGGACTAGCGGGAACTGGGGAGCTGTTTTTT
CASSVVVPGLAGTGELFF
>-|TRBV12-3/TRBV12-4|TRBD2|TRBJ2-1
TGTGCCAGCAGTTTAGAGCTAGCGGGGGGCCCCTTGGGGAATGAGCAGTTCTTC
CASSLELAGGPLGNEQFF
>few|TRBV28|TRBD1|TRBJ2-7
TGTGCCAGCAGTTCCTCCAAACCGACAGGGATTTACGAGCAGTACTTC
CASSSSKPTGIYEQYF